These 18 T cell receptor beta chains were all obtained from the same sample, sequenced in a study of cytomegalovirus exposure and HLA in healthy donors. The PCR was carried out with 60 Vbeta primers and 13 Jbeta primers. Measured with immunoSEQ multiplex PCR; TCRdb has only the in-frame clones, and not every one. The table has under 110,000 clones, less than 85% seen once. Sequencing was carried out using PBMCs. Every receptor here comes from a man aged 55 to 70 in good health and CMV-seronegative.

This chain links TRBV7-2 with TRBJ2-3; TRBD1 agrees at 10 bases. Germline trimming cut 5 bases from V and 1 base from J; bases unmatched to any gene: 3. CDR3 length: 15 amino acids. Germline V CDR1 and CDR2: SGHTA, FQGNSA. CDR3 sequence (DNA): TGTGCCAGCAGCAGACAGGGGGCCGGCACAGATACGCAGTATTTT. Its translation: CASSRQGAGTDTQYF.

The rearrangement links TRBV6-5 to TRBJ1-5, with no clear D. The CDR3 length is 14 residues. Germline V CDR1 and CDR2: MNHEY, SVGAGI. V was clipped by 5 bases and J by 6 bases, with 14 bases between them. The CDR3 coding sequence is TGTGCCAGCAGTGCGGACGGGGAGAGTCAGCCCCAGCATTTT. It yields the protein CASSADGESQPQHF.

The V and J genes are TRBV6-1 and TRBJ1-6; TRBD1 aligns across 7 bases. CDR1 and CDR2 (germline): MNHNS, SASEGT. The CDR3 sequence is 17 residues long. With 4 bases clipped from V and 11 bases from J, the junction kept 17 bases outside the gene matches. The CDR3 sequence: CASSAQTGPAEGPPLHF. CDR3 in DNA: TGTGCCAGCAGTGCTCAGACAGGGCCCGCGGAAGGGCCACCCCTCCACTTT.

Regarding this clone: This CDR3 fails to terminate in the conserved phenylalanine or tryptophan, so it likely reflects a read error. The rearrangement joins TRBV2 to TRBJ2-7; 7 positions match TRBD1. This CDR3 region has 17 residues. CDR1 and CDR2 (germline): SNHLY, FYNNEI. Germline trimming cut 0 bases from V and 0 bases from J; bases unmatched to any gene: 8. This CDR3 reads CASSEAWGTVNSYEQYL. CDR3 DNA: TGTGCCAGCAGTGAAGCGTGGGGGACAGTGAACTCCTACGAGCAGTACCTC.

This chain uses TRBV10-2 with TRBJ2-7; no clear D gene. This CDR3 is 12 amino acids long. The V gene's germline CDR1 is WSHSY and CDR2 SAAADI. V was shortened by 7 bases and J by 1 base, with 8 bases between the two germline ends. The CDR3 loop is CASISGSYEQYF. Here the CDR3 DNA reads TGCGCCAGCATCTCAGGATCCTACGAGCAGTACTTC.

This chain links TRBV28 with TRBJ1-6; 7 nucleotides align to TRBD1. Unmatched junction bases numbered 9, after V lost 5 bases and J lost 8 bases. This CDR3 has 15 residues. CDR1 and CDR2 (germline): MDHEN, SYDVKM. The CDR3 DNA reads as TGTGCCAGCAGTACGACGGGACAGCCCCATTCACCCCTCCACTTT. Encoded protein: CASSTTGQPHSPLHF.

J is TRBJ1-1 and V is TRBV7-2, with a weak D call TRBD1 (5 bases). The V and J ends lost 6 bases and 5 bases respectively, with 13 bases between them. The CDR3 extends over 13 amino acids. Per the germline V gene, CDR1 is SGHTA and CDR2 is FQGNSA. The CDR3 spells CASRKGAGTEAFF. The CDR3 coding sequence is TGTGCCAGCAGAAAAGGGGCGGGGACTGAAGCTTTCTTT.

The chain has TRBV7-9 and TRBJ1-6; possible D gene TRBD1, 6 bases. The V gene's germline CDR1 is SEHNR and CDR2 FQNEAQ (reference sequence). This CDR3 region has 15 residues. Between the trimmed V and J ends, which lost 5 bases and 5 bases, there was a span of 13 bases. CDR3 residues: CASSGGGHNNSPLHF. As DNA, the CDR3 is TGTGCCAGCAGCGGGGGGGGACATAATAATTCACCCCTCCACTTT.

The V call is TRBV11-1, the J call TRBJ2-1, with a tentative D call TRBD1 (6 bases). Trimming removed 2 bases at V and 7 bases at J, with 12 bases between. This CDR3 spans 14 amino acids. CDR1 and CDR2 from the germline V gene are SGHAT and FQDESV (reference sequence). The CDR3 DNA reads as TGTGCCAGCAGCTTATATCCAACAGGGAATGAGCAGTTCTTC. Its translation is CASSLYPTGNEQFF. The full variable domain, completed using reference TRBV11-1 and TRBJ2-1, is EAEVAQSPRYKITEKSQAVAFWCDPISGHATLYWYRQILGQGPELLVQFQDESVVDDSQLPKDRFSAERLKGVDSTLKIQPAELGDSAMYLCASSLYPTGNEQFFGPGTRLTVL.

This clone was recorded once. The chain carries TRBV12-5 and TRBJ2-7; no clear D. CDR3 length: 13 amino acids. V lost 1 base and J 3 bases, leaving 7 bases between the germline ends. Germline CDR1 and CDR2: LGHNT and FRNRAP. The CDR3 coding sequence is TGTGCTAGTGGTTTGGGGCCTTTCTACGAGCAGTACTTC. Translated: CASGLGPFYEQYF.

The chain links TRBV10-3 to TRBJ2-2, with TRBD1 identical over 8 bases. Per the germline V gene, CDR1 is ENHRY and CDR2 is SYGVKD. The CDR3 extends over 16 amino acids. The junction had 10 bases not matched to a gene; V was cut back by 10 bases and J by 0 bases. CDR3 coding DNA: TGTGCCACATTGGGAAGGACAGGGTCGAACACCGGGGAGCTGTTTTTT. Its translation: CATLGRTGSNTGELFF.

The chain is built from TRBV5-8 and TRBJ2-1; 9 bases are a match to TRBD2. Germline CDR1 and CDR2: SGHTS and YDEGEE. Germline trimming cut 0 bases from V and 7 bases from J; bases unmatched to any gene: 8. The CDR3 runs 16 residues. CDR3 in amino acids: CASSLVGGGARNEQFF. The DNA for the CDR3 is TGTGCCAGCAGCTTGGTGGGCGGGGGGGCCAGGAATGAGCAGTTCTTC.

This clone was observed a single time. V gene TRBV7-6 combines with J gene TRBJ2-3; D not certain. Germline values: CDR1 SGHVS, CDR2 FNYEAQ. The CDR3 contains 16 residues. Trimming pared 4 bases from V and 5 bases from J, leaving 19 bases between. The CDR3 is CASSSGQAFSGDTQYF. CDR3 DNA: TGTGCCAGCAGCTCTGGCCAGGCATTTTCCGGAGATACGCAGTATTTT.

A single count supports this clone. The genes are TRBV18 and TRBJ2-1; 7 nucleotides line up with TRBD1. Germline V gene lookup returns CDR1 KGHSH and CDR2 LQKENI. Trimming at V came to 3 bases and at J to 7 bases, leaving 6 bases not matched to a gene. The CDR3 extends over 14 amino acids. The CDR3 loop is CASSPQGEFNEQFF. The CDR3 DNA reads TGTGCCAGCTCACCCCAGGGGGAGTTTAATGAGCAGTTCTTC.

There are a few counts of this clone. The chain couples TRBV5-1 to TRBJ1-6; 9 positions match TRBD1. Germline assignment: CDR1 SGHRS and CDR2 YFSETQ. This CDR3 is built from 15 residues. Germline trimming cut 2 bases from V and 7 bases from J; bases unmatched to any gene: 4. The CDR3 DNA follows: TGCGCCAGCAGCTTACAGGGGGCGGGGAATTCACCCCTCCACTTT. It is translated as CASSLQGAGNSPLHF.

The V gene is TRBV4-1, the J gene TRBJ1-5; 9 positions agree with TRBD1. J lost 2 bases, V lost 4 bases, and 12 bases had no gene match. The CDR3 is 18 amino acids. CDR1 and CDR2 from the germline V gene are MGHRA and YSYEKL. The CDR3 loop reads CASSPTWGTGSGNQPQHF. CDR3 coding DNA: TGCGCCAGCAGCCCGACTTGGGGGACAGGGAGTGGCAATCAGCCCCAGCATTTT.

J is TRBJ2-3 and V is TRBV30; TRBD2 matches 11 bases. This CDR3 comprises 15 residues. Germline CDR1 reads GTSNPN; CDR2 reads SVGIG (reference sequence). After removal of 3 bases from V and 2 bases from J, the junction contained 4 bases not matched to a gene. CDR3 in DNA: TGTGCCTGGAGCCCGGGACTAGCGGACACAGATACGCAGTATTTT. It specifies CAWSPGLADTDTQYF.

This clone was counted only a few times. J is TRBJ1-1 and V is TRBV6-5; 8 nucleotides align to TRBD1. Germline V gene sequence: CDR1 MNHEY, CDR2 SVGAGI. V shed 6 bases, J shed 6 bases, and the junction held 6 bases outside the gene matches. The CDR3 is 13 amino acids. CDR3 DNA sequence: TGTGCCAGCAGACAGACAGGGGCGGCTGAAGCTTTCTTT. Translated, it gives CASRQTGAAEAFF.